This TCR beta chain was captured by sequencing in a study of cytomegalovirus exposure and HLA in healthy donors. About the study: Early on, a data release was issued that held 80 million or so unique TCRs from HLA-typed donors.

This clone was seen a few times. Its cognate antigen is unknown. Study observations and caveats: The majority of CMV-associated TCR beta chains were reported as apparently HLA-restricted in a later analysis. TCR association rates varied by HLA locus in a later analysis, with DRB1 highest and HLA-C lowest. It was shown in a later analysis that HLA-associated TCR beta chains were more clonally expanded than other, equally common chains.

The PCR made use of 60 Vbeta and 13 Jbeta primers. Sequencing used immunoSEQ multiplex PCR; TCRdb keeps in-frame clones, though not all of them. Among roughly 180,000 clones listed, around 80% were seen once. The CDR3 covers 17 residues. Germline V gene data show CDR1 as SGHTA and CDR2 as FQGTGA. With V trimmed by 1 base and J by 4 bases, 9 bases remained unmatched. The V gene is TRBV7-3, the J gene TRBJ1-1; 10 bases are shared with TRBD1. Specimen: PBMCs. The clonotype was recovered from a woman between 18 and 30 years old in good health and CMV-seropositive. Written as DNA, the CDR3 is TGTGCCAGCAGCTTAAAGGACAGGGGGAGGGGGGGCACTGAAGCTTTCTTT. Protein sequence: CASSLKDRGRGGTEAFF.